The 24 T cell receptor beta chains below were found in one sample sequenced in a study of cytomegalovirus exposure and HLA in healthy donors. Generated by immunoSEQ multiplex PCR, the TCRdb table keeps only in-frame clones and is missing some. This sample has about 250,000 clones, with roughly 89% found just once. Input material: PBMCs. The origin of the receptors is a man aged 18 to 29 in good health and CMV-seronegative.

In this sample, this clone turned up once. J is TRBJ2-1 and V is TRBV2, with a tentative D call TRBD2 (6 bases). Trimming pared 10 bases from V and 9 bases from J, leaving 22 bases between. The length of the CDR3 is 14 residues. The V gene's germline CDR1 is SNHLY and CDR2 FYNNEI. DNA for the CDR3: TGTGCCAACAAGGCTGGAGGGCCCCCGATTGAGCAGTTCTTC. Its translation is CANKAGGPPIEQFF.

The chain has TRBV4-3 and TRBJ2-6, with D possibly being TRBD2 (6 bases). CDR3 size: 17 residues. Germline lookup yields CDR1 LGHNA and CDR2 YSLEER. V lost 0 bases and J 4 bases, leaving 13 bases between the germline ends. Here the CDR3 reads CASSQEVGGDGANVLTF. The CDR3 DNA reads TGCGCCAGCAGCCAAGAAGTCGGGGGAGACGGGGCCAACGTCCTGACTTTC.

This CDR3 is CASSISPGEGANYGYTF. CDR3 sequence (DNA): TGTGCCAGTAGTATAAGCCCCGGGGAGGGGGCTAACTATGGCTACACCTTC. The V and J genes are TRBV19 and TRBJ1-2; D perhaps matches TRBD1 (6 bases). V lost 2 bases, J lost 0 bases, and 16 bases lay in between. CDR3 length equals 17 residues. CDR1 and CDR2 from the germline V gene are LNHDA and SQIVND (reference sequence).

V gene TRBV4-1 combines with J gene TRBJ2-3, with D possibly being TRBD1 (7 bases). The CDR3 covers 14 residues. Trimming left V 0 bases short and J 7 bases short, with 11 bases between. Germline-derived CDR1 and CDR2 are MGHRA and YSYEKL. CDR3 sequence (DNA): TGCGCCAGCAGCCAAGAGGAGGGGGCTAATACGCAGTATTTT. This codes for CASSQEEGANTQYF.

The chain recombines TRBV15 with TRBJ2-5, with a tentative D call TRBD1 (6 bases). V lost 1 base, J lost 4 bases, and 13 bases lay in between. This CDR3 has 15 amino acids. Germline V lookup: CDR1 LNHNV, CDR2 YYDKDF (reference sequence). The CDR3 DNA reads as TGTGCCACCAGCAGAGGTGGGGTGGGGGCAGAGACCCAGTACTTC. Amino acids: CATSRGGVGAETQYF.

The chain is built from TRBV5-6 and TRBJ2-3; 12 nucleotides match TRBD1. Germline CDR1 reads SGHDT; CDR2 reads YYEEEE. This CDR3 contains 19 residues. V trimming: 2 bases; J trimming: 1 base; junction bases outside the gene matches: 11. CDR3 DNA: TGTGCCAGCAGCTTAGGGCGGGACAGGGGGCGCCCGGGCACAGATACGCAGTATTTT. As protein: CASSLGRDRGRPGTDTQYF.

Note on this clone: Other DNA sequences in the sample encode the same CDR3. The chain has TRBV7-9 and TRBJ2-7; D is perhaps TRBD1 (6 bases). Germline CDR1 reads SEHNR; CDR2 reads FQNEAQ (reference sequence). The germline V and J ends were trimmed by 1 base and 6 bases, with 10 bases remaining between them. The CDR3 runs to 13 residues. In DNA, the CDR3 is TGTGCCAGCAGCTTAGGGCAGGGGCGCGAGCAGTACTTC. Translating it yields CASSLGQGREQYF.

This CDR3 reads CSVEGGDVSYEQYF. As DNA, the CDR3 is TGCAGCGTTGAAGGGGGGGACGTCTCCTACGAGCAGTACTTC. The chain is built from TRBV29-1 and TRBJ2-7; TRBD2 might be the D (6 bases). This CDR3 has 14 amino acids. From germline, CDR1 is SQVTM and CDR2 ANQGSEA. V lost 1 base to trimming and J lost 0 bases, with 10 bases between them.

This chain connects TRBV7-9 to TRBJ1-2; the match to TRBD1 covers 7 bases. This CDR3 is built from 14 residues. Per the germline V gene, CDR1 is SEHNR and CDR2 is FQNEAQ (reference sequence). V was pared by 5 bases and J by 8 bases, with 11 bases of the junction left unmatched. The chain's CDR3 is CASSLRQGPWGYTF. CDR3 bases: TGTGCCAGCAGCCTCAGACAGGGACCCTGGGGCTACACCTTC.

This chain uses TRBV13 with TRBJ1-1; D uncertain. Germline V gene sequence: CDR1 PRHDT, CDR2 FYEKMQ (reference sequence). CDR3 size: 13 residues. V lost 3 bases to trimming and J lost 1 base, with 6 bases between them. CDR3 nucleotides: TGTGCCAGCAGCTTGGGAGCGAACACTGAAGCTTTCTTT. Residues: CASSLGANTEAFF.

This chain joins TRBV5-8 and TRBJ1-5, with D possibly being TRBD1 (6 bases). The germline V and J ends were trimmed by 0 bases and 5 bases, with 9 bases remaining between them. Germline CDR1 is SGHTS and CDR2 is YDEGEE. The CDR3 spans 14 residues. Here the CDR3 reads CASSLGGGDQPQHF. The CDR3 nucleotides read TGTGCCAGCAGCTTGGGAGGGGGTGATCAGCCCCAGCATTTT.

The rearrangement links TRBV29-1 to TRBJ2-2, with D tentatively TRBD1 (6 bases). The ends were cut back, 6 bases at V and 1 base at J, with 9 bases in the middle. The CDR3 loop spans 13 amino acids. Germline V gene sequence: CDR1 SQVTM, CDR2 ANQGSEA. The CDR3 sequence: CSVDRQNTGELFF. The CDR3 nucleotides read TGCAGCGTAGACAGGCAGAACACCGGGGAGCTGTTTTTT.

Here the CDR3 DNA reads TGTGCCAGCTTCCTCGCCCGACGGAGGACTAACTATGGCTACACCTTC. Its translation: CASFLARRRTNYGYTF. The V call is TRBV19, the J call TRBJ1-2; no reliable D call. Deletions cut 9 bases from V and 0 bases from J, with 20 bases between. Per the germline V gene, CDR1 is LNHDA and CDR2 is SQIVND (reference sequence). The CDR3 extends over 16 amino acids.

The chain is built from TRBV9 and TRBJ1-2; D unclear. The CDR3 has 13 amino acids. Trimming took 4 bases from V and 1 from J, leaving 8 bases between them. Germline V gene data show CDR1 as SGDLS and CDR2 as YYNGEE. The CDR3 protein is CASSLNGNYGYTF. CDR3 nucleotides: TGTGCCAGCAGCCTCAACGGTAACTATGGCTACACCTTC.

The chain has TRBV28 and TRBJ2-6; possibly TRBD1 for D (6 bases). Germline-derived CDR1 and CDR2 are MDHEN and SYDVKM. V lost 2 bases, J lost 2 bases, and 7 bases lay in between. The CDR3 has 15 residues. Here the CDR3 DNA reads TGTGCCAGCAGTTTAACAGGGCCTGGGGCCAACGTCCTGACTTTC. Amino acids: CASSLTGPGANVLTF. The whole variable domain, remainder taken from reference TRBV28 and TRBJ2-6, is DVKVTQSSRYLVKRTGEKVFLECVQDMDHENMFWYRQDPGLGLRLIYFSYDVKMKEKGDIPEGYSVSREKKERFSLILESASTNQTSMYLCASSLTGPGANVLTFGAGSRLTVL.

The chain employs TRBV2 and TRBJ2-7; D possibly corresponds to TRBD2 (6 bases). The germline V gene has CDR1 SNHLY and CDR2 FYNNEI. V shed 7 bases and J shed 7 bases, with 17 bases lying between them. The CDR3 has 13 residues. Written as DNA, the CDR3 is TGTGCCAGCACACCGGGACGGGAGAGTGAGCAGTACTTC. It yields the protein CASTPGRESEQYF. The whole variable domain, filled in from reference TRBV2 and TRBJ2-7, reads EPEVTQTPSHQVTQMGQEVILRCVPISNHLYFYWYRQILGQKVEFLVSFYNNEISEKSEIFDDQFSVERPDGSNFTLKIRSTKLEDSAMYFCASTPGRESEQYFGPGTRLTVT.

The chain carries TRBV5-1 and TRBJ1-1, with 8 nucleotides matching TRBD1. This CDR3 is built from 14 residues. V dropped 3 bases and J dropped 7; count of bases not matched to a gene: 8. Germline V CDR1 and CDR2: SGHRS, YFSETQ. Here the CDR3 reads CASSSQGAGGEAFF. CDR3 nucleotide sequence: TGCGCCAGCAGCTCCCAGGGGGCCGGTGGTGAAGCTTTCTTT.

The chain recombines TRBV28 with TRBJ2-7, with TRBD2 identical over 16 bases. The V gene end was trimmed by 1 base and the J gene end by 5 bases; junction bases not matched to a gene: 8. This CDR3 region has 18 residues. Per germline, CDR1 MDHEN and CDR2 SYDVKM. The CDR3 DNA reads as TGTGCCAGCAGTTTATTAAAGGGACTAGCGGGGGGGCTGCACGAGCAGTACTTC. Protein product: CASSLLKGLAGGLHEQYF.

This chain connects TRBV28 to TRBJ1-4; unclear D gene. The CDR3 extends over 11 amino acids. Germline V gene sequence: CDR1 MDHEN, CDR2 SYDVKM. The ends were cut back, 5 bases at V and 6 bases at J, with 4 bases in the middle. The CDR3 DNA follows: TGTGCCAGCAGTCTCTATGAAAAACTGTTTTTT. Encoded protein: CASSLYEKLFF. Drawing the rest from reference TRBV28 and TRBJ1-4, the complete variable domain is DVKVTQSSRYLVKRTGEKVFLECVQDMDHENMFWYRQDPGLGLRLIYFSYDVKMKEKGDIPEGYSVSREKKERFSLILESASTNQTSMYLCASSLYEKLFFGSGTQLSVL.

In its sample, this clone was seen once. The V call is TRBV9, the J call TRBJ2-5, with TRBD1 as a possible D gene (6 bases). The V gene lost 0 bases and the J gene lost 5 bases, with 20 bases spanning the gap. This CDR3 region has 17 residues. Germline CDR1 is SGDLS and CDR2 is YYNGEE. This chain's CDR3 is CASSVGGGARGTETQYF. DNA of the CDR3: TGTGCCAGCAGCGTAGGTGGGGGCGCAAGGGGTACGGAGACCCAGTACTTC.

This clone was found once. V usage is TRBV12-5 and J usage is TRBJ2-3, with D possibly TRBD2 on 7 matching bases. CDR1 is LGHNT, CDR2 FRNRAP, per germline. This CDR3 is 16 amino acids long. V lost 6 bases to trimming and J lost 6 bases, with 22 bases between them. CDR3 DNA: TGTGCTAGTGGCCCACCGGGGGCGGGAGACAGGGATACGCAGTATTTT. This gives the protein CASGPPGAGDRDTQYF. The variable domain in full, with the rest retrieved from reference TRBV12-5 and TRBJ2-3, is DARVTQTPRHKVTEMGQEVTMRCQPILGHNTVFWYRQTMMQGLELLAYFRNRAPLDDSGMPKDRFSAEMPDATLATLKIQPSEPRDSAVYFCASGPPGAGDRDTQYFGPGTRLTVL.

The chain recombines TRBV4-3 with TRBJ1-6; 9 bases map to TRBD1. J gave up 9 bases and V 4 bases, and 4 bases lay outside the gene matches. Germline V gene sequence: CDR1 LGHNA, CDR2 YSLEER. The CDR3 extends over 14 amino acids. CDR3 DNA sequence: TGCGCCAGCAGCCCGGACAGGGGAGGTTCACCCCTCCACTTT. Amino acid sequence: CASSPDRGGSPLHF.

This clone was seen a few times. The chain combines TRBV29-1 with TRBJ1-2, with 8 bases that match TRBD1. CDR1 SQVTM and CDR2 ANQGSEA come from the germline V gene. V was clipped by 7 bases and J by 7 bases; unmatched bases: 8. This CDR3 has 12 amino acids. The DNA for the CDR3 is TGCAGCGGCATACAGGGGGAGAGTGGCTACACCTTC. Translation: CSGIQGESGYTF.

The chain uses TRBV27 and TRBJ2-2; D possibly corresponds to TRBD1 (5 bases). Trimming took off 8 bases at V and 3 bases at J, with 22 bases between the two ends. CDR1 and CDR2 (germline): MNHEY, SMNVEV (reference sequence). CDR3 length equals 17 residues. The CDR3 here is CASRFHSGYVDTGELFF. The CDR3 nucleotides are TGTGCCAGCCGATTTCATTCAGGGTATGTCGACACCGGGGAGCTGTTTTTT.